These 5 T cell receptor beta chains came from one sample sequenced in a study of blood T cell repertoires in COVID-19. The assay was immunoSEQ multiplex PCR, and TCRdb's table has in-frame clones only and misses some. The table has around 80,000 clones, approximately 80% seen once. Material for sequencing was peripheral blood. These TCRs come from a human donor in a cohort sampled during active COVID-19.

This clone occurred once. The chain carries TRBV12-3 or TRBV12-4 and TRBJ2-5, with 11 positions matching TRBD2. Unmatched junction bases numbered 0, after V lost 5 bases and J lost 4 bases. CDR3 size: 13 residues. This CDR3 reads CASSTSGGETQYF. In DNA, the CDR3 is TGTGCCAGCAGTACTAGCGGGGGAGAGACCCAGTACTTC.

The rearrangement uses TRBV9 and TRBJ2-5; 8 bases are shared with TRBD2. Germline V lookup: CDR1 SGDLS, CDR2 YYNGEE. V shed 4 bases and J 4 bases; nucleotides not matched to a gene: 9. The CDR3 is made up of 15 amino acids. CDR3 coding DNA: TGTGCCAGCAGCCCCGTAGCGGGGATAGGAGAGACCCAGTACTTC. This sequence encodes CASSPVAGIGETQYF.

CDR3 sequence (DNA): TGTGCCAGCAGCCAAGGCGTAGCGAAGAACATTCAGTACTTC. Translating it yields CASSQGVAKNIQYF. This chain connects TRBV3-1 (or the pseudogene TRBV3-2) to TRBJ2-4, with TRBD2 as a possible D gene (5 bases). Germline V lookup: CDR1 LGHDT, CDR2 YNNKEL (reference sequence). Trimming left V 1 base short and J 7 bases short, with 11 bases between. This CDR3 is built from 14 residues.

The genes are TRBV5-1 and TRBJ1-2; the match to TRBD1 covers 9 bases. The CDR3 is 15 amino acids. CDR1 SGHRS and CDR2 YFSETQ come from the germline V gene. V lost 6 bases to trimming and J lost 2 bases; unmatched junction nucleotides: 8. The CDR3 coding sequence is TGCGCCAGCACCCCTGGAGGGACAGGGAACTATGGCTACACCTTC. It is translated as CASTPGGTGNYGYTF.

The chain links TRBV7-2 to TRBJ1-1; TRBD1 matches at 7 bases. The CDR3 extends over 13 amino acids. Germline V gene data show CDR1 as SGHTA and CDR2 as FQGNSA. Trimming cost V 7 bases and J 11 bases; bases outside gene matches: 13. This CDR3 is CASTQQGYYRAFF. DNA for the CDR3: TGTGCCAGCACCCAACAGGGGTATTATAGGGCTTTCTTT.